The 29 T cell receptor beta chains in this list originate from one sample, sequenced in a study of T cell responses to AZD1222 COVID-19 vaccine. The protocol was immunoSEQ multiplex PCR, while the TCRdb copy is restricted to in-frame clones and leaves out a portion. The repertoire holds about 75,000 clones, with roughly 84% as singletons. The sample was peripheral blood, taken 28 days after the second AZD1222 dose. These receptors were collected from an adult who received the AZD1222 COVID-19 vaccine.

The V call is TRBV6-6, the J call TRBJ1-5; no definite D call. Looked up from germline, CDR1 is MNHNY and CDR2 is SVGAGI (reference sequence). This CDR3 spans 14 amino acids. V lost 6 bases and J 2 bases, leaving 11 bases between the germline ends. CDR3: CASRPPGRNQPQHF. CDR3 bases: TGTGCCAGCAGGCCTCCGGGCCGCAATCAGCCCCAGCATTTT.

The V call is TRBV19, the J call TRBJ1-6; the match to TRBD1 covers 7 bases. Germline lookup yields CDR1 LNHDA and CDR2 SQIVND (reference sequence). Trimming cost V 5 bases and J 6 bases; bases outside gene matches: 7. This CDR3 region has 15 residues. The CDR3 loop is CASSVGTASNSPLHF. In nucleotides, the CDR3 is TGTGCCAGTAGTGTAGGGACAGCAAGTAATTCACCCCTCCACTTT.

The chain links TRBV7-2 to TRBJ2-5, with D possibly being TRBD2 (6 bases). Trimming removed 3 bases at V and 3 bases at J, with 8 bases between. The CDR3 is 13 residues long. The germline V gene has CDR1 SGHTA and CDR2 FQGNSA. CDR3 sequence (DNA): TGTGCCAGCAGCTTCGGGGGAGAAGAGACCCAGTACTTC. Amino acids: CASSFGGEETQYF.

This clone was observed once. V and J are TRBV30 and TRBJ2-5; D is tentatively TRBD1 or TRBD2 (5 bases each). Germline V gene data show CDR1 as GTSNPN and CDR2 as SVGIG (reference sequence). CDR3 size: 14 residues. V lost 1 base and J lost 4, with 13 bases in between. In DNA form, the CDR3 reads TGTGCCTGGAGTGAGTTGGGACCGCGAGAGACCCAGTACTTC. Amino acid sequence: CAWSELGPRETQYF.

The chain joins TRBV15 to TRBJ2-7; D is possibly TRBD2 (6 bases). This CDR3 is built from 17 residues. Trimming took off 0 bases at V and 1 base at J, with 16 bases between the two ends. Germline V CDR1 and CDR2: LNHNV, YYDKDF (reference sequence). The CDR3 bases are TGTGCCACCAGCAGAGAGGCGGGGAGAGCGGCGTCCTACGAGCAGTACTTC. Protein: CATSREAGRAASYEQYF.

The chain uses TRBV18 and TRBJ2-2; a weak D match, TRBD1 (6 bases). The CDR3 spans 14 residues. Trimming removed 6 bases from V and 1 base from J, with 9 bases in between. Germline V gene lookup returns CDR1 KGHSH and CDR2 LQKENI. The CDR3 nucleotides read TGTGCCAGCTCCCAGACAGGGAACACCGGGGAGCTGTTTTTT. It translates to CASSQTGNTGELFF.

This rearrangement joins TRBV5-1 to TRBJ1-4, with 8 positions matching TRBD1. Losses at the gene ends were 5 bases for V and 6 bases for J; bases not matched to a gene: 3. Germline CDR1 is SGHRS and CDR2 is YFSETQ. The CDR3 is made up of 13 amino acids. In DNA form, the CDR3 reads TGCGCCAGCAGGGACAGGGAATATGAAAAACTGTTTTTT. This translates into CASRDREYEKLFF. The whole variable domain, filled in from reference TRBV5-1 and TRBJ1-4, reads KAGVTQTPRYLIKTRGQQVTLSCSPISGHRSVSWYQQTPGQGLQFLFEYFSETQRNKGNFPGRFSGRQFSNSRSEMNVSTLELGDSALYLCASRDREYEKLFFGSGTQLSVL.

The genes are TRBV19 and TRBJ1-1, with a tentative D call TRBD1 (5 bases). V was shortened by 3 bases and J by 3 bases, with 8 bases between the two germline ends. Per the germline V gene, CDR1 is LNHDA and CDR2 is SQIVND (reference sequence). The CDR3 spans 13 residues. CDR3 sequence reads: CASSMTRDTEAFF. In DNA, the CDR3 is TGTGCCAGTAGTATGACCAGGGACACTGAAGCTTTCTTT.

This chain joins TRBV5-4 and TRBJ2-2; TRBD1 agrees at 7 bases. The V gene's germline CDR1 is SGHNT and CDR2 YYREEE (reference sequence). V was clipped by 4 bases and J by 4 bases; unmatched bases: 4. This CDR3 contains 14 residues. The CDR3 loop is CASSLQGSTGELFF. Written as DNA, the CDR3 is TGTGCCAGCAGCCTACAGGGGTCCACCGGGGAGCTGTTTTTT.

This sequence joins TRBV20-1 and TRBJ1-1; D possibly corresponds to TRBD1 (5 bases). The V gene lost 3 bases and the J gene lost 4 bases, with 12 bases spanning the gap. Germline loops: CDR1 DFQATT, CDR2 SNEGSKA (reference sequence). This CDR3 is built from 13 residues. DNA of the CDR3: TGCAGTGCTAGTTTAGCCAGGGCCACTGAAGCTTTCTTT. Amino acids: CSASLARATEAFF.

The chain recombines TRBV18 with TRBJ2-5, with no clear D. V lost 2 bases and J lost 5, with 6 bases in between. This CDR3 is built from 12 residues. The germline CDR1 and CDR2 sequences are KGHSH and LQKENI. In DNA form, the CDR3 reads TGTGCCAGCTCACCAGGTGCGGAGACCCAGTACTTC. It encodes CASSPGAETQYF.

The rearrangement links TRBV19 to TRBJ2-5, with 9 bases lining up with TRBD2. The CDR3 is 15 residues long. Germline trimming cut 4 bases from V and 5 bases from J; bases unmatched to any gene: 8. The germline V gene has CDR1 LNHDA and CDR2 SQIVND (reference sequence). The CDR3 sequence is CASSTSGVAGETQYF. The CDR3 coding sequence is TGTGCCAGTAGTACTAGCGGGGTTGCGGGGGAGACCCAGTACTTC.

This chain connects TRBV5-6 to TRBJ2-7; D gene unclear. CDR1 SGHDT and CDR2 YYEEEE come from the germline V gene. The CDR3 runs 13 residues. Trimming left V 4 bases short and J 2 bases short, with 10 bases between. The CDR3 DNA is TGTGCCAGCAGCCCGATTGGGGCCTACGAGCAGTACTTC. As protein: CASSPIGAYEQYF.

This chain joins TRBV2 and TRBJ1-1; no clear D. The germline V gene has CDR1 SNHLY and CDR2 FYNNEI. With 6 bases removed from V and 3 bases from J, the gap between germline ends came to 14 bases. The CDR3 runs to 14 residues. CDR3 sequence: CASRGDTWDTEAFF. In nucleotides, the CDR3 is TGTGCCAGCAGGGGCGACACCTGGGACACTGAAGCTTTCTTT.

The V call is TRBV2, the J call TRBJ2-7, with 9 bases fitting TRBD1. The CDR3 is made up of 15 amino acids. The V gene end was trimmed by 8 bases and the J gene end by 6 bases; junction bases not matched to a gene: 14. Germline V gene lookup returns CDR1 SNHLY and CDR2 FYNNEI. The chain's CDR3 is CASGVSENRGLEQYF. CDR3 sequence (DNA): TGTGCCAGCGGCGTTTCTGAAAACAGGGGGCTCGAGCAGTACTTC.

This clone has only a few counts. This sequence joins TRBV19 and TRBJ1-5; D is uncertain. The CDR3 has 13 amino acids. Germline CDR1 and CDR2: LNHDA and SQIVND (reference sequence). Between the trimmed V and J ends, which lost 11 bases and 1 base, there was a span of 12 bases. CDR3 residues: CAAGSFSNQPQHF. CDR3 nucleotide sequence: TGTGCCGCCGGGAGTTTCAGCAATCAGCCCCAGCATTTT.

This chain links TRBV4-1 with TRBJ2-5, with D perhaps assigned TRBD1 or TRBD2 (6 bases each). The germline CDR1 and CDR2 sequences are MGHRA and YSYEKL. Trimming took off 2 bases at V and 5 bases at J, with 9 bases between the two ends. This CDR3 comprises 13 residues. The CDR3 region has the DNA TGCGCCAGCAGCCAAATAGGGGGGGAGACCCAGTACTTC. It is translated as CASSQIGGETQYF.

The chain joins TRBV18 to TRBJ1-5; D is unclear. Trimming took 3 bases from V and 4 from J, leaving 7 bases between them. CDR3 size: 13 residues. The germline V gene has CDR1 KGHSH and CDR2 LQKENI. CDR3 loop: CASSPSINQPQHF. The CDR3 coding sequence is TGTGCCAGCTCACCGAGTATTAATCAGCCCCAGCATTTT.

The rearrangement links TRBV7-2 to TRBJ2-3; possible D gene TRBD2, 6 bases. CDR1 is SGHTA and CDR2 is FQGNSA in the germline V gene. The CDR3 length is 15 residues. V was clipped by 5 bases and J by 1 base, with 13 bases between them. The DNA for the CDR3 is TGTGCCAGCAGCCAGACTAGTTGGGGCACAGATACGCAGTATTTT. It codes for CASSQTSWGTDTQYF.

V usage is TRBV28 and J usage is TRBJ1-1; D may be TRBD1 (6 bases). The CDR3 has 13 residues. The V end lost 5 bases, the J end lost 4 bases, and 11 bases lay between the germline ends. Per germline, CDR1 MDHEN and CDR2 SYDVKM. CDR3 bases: TGTGCCAGCAGTCCTCTAGGGGGCACTGAAGCTTTCTTT. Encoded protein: CASSPLGGTEAFF.

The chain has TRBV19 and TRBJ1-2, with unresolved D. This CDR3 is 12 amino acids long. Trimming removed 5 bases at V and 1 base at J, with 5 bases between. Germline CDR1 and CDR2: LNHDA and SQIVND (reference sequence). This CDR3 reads CASSSDNYGYTF. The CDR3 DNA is TGTGCCAGTAGTTCAGATAACTATGGCTACACCTTC.

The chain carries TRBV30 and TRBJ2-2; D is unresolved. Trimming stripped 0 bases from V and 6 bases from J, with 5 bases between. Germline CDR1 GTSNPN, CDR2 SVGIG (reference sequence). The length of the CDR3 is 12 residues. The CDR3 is CAWSVRPGELFF. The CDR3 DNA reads TGTGCCTGGAGTGTACGCCCCGGGGAGCTGTTTTTT.

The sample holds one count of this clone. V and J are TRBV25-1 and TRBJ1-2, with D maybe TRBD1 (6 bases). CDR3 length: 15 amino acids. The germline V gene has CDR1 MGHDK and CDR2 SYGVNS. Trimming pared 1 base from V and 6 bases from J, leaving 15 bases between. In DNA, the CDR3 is TGTGCCAGCAGTGAATCTGATGGGGGGCTTGATGGCTACACCTTC. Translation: CASSESDGGLDGYTF.

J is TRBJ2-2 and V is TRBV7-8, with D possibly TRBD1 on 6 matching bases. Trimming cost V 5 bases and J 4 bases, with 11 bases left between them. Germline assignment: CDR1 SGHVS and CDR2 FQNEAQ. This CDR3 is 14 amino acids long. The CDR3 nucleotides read TGTGCCAGCAGCGGGGGCGCTCTCACCGGGGAGCTGTTTTTT. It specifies CASSGGALTGELFF.

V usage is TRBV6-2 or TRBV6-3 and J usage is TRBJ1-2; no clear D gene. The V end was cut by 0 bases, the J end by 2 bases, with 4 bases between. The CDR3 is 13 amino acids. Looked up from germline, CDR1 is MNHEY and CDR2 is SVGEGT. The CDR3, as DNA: TGTGCCAGCAGTTACTCGGACAACTATGGCTACACCTTC. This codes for CASSYSDNYGYTF.

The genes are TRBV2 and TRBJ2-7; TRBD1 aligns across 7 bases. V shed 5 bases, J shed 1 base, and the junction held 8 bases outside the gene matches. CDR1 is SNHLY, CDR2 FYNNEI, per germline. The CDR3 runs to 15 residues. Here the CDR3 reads CASSYDREGSYEQYF. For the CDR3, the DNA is TGTGCCAGCAGTTACGACAGGGAAGGTTCCTACGAGCAGTACTTC.

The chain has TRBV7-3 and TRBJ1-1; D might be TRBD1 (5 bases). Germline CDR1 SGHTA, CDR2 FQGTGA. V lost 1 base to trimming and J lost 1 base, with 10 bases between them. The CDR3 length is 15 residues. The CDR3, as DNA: TGTGCCAGCAGCTTAAGCCCAGGGTCGAACACTGAAGCTTTCTTT. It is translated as CASSLSPGSNTEAFF. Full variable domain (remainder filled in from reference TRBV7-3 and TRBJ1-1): GAGVSQTPSNKVTEKGKYVELRCDPISGHTALYWYRQSLGQGPEFLIYFQGTGAADDSGLPNDRFFAVRPEGSVSTLKIQRTERGDSAVYLCASSLSPGSNTEAFFGQGTRLTVV.

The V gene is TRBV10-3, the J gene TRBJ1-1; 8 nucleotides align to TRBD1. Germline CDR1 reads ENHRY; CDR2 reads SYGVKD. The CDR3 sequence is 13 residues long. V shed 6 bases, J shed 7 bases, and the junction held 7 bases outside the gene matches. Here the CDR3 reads CAIRDRDTSEAFF. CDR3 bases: TGTGCCATCAGGGACAGGGACACCAGTGAAGCTTTCTTT.

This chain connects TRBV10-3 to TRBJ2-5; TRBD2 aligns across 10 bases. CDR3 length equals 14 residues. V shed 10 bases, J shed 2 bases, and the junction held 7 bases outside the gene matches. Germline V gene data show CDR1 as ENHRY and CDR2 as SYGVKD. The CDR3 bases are TGTGCCACCCTAGCGGGGGAAATTCAAGAGACCCAGTACTTC. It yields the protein CATLAGEIQETQYF.